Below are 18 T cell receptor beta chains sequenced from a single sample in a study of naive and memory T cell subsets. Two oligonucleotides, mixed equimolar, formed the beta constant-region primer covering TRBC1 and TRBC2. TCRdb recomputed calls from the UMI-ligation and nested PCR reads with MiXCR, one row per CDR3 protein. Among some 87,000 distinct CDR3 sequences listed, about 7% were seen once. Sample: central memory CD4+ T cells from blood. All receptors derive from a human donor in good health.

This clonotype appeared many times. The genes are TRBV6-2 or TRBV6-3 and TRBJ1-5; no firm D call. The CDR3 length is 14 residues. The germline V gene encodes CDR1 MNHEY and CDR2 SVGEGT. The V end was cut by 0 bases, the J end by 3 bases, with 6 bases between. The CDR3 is CASSYSGNNQPQHF. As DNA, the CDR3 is TGTGCCAGCAGTTACTCCGGAAACAATCAGCCCCAGCATTTT.

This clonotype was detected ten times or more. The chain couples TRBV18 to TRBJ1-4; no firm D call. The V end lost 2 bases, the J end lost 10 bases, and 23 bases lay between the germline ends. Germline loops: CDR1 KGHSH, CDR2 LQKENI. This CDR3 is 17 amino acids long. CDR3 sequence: CASSPDRIRRSAGKLFF. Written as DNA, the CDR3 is TGTGCCAGCTCACCAGACCGAATACGGCGGTCGGCGGGAAAACTGTTTTTT. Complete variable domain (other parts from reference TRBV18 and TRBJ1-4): NAGVMQNPRHLVRRRGQEARLRCSPMKGHSHVYWYRQLPEEGLKFMVYLQKENIIDESGMPKERFSAEFPKEGPSILRIQQVVRGDSAAYFCASSPDRIRRSAGKLFFGSGTQLSVL.

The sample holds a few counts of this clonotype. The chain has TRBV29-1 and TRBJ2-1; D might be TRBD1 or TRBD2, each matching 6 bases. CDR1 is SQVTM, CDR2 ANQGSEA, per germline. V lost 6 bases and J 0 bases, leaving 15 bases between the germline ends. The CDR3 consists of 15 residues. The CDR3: CSVQGGFYSYNEQFF. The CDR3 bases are TGCAGCGTCCAAGGGGGGTTTTACTCCTACAATGAGCAGTTCTTC.

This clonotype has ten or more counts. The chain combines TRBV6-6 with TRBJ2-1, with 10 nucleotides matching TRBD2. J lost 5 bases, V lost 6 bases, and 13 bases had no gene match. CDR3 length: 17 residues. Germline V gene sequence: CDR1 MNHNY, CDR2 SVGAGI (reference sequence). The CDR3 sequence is CASRPWGSGRTHNEQFF. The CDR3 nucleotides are TGTGCCAGCAGACCCTGGGGTAGCGGGAGGACTCACAATGAGCAGTTCTTC.

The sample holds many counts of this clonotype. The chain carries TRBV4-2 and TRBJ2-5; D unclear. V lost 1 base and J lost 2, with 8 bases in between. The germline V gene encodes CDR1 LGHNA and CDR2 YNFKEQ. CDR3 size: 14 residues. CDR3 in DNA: TGTGCCAGCAGCCAAGGCCACGGACAAGAGACCCAGTACTTC. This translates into CASSQGHGQETQYF.

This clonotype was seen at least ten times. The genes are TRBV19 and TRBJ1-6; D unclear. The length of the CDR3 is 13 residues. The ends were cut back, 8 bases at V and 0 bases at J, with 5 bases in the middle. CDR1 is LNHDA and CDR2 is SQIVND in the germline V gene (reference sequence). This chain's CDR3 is CASPISYNSPLHF. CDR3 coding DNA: TGTGCCAGTCCGATCTCCTATAATTCACCCCTCCACTTT.

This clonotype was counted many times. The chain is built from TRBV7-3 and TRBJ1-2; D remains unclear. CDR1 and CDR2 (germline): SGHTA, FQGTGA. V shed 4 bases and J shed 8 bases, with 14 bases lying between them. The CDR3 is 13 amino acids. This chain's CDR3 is CASSSTDGGGYTF. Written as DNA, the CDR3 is TGTGCCAGCAGCTCCACGGATGGAGGGGGCTACACCTTC.

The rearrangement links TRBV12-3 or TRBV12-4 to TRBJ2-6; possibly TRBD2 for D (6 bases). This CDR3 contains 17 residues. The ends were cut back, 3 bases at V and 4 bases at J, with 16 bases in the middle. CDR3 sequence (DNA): TGTGCCAGCAGTTTGGCGGGACCCACGGCCGGGGCCAACGTCCTGACTTTC. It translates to CASSLAGPTAGANVLTF.

CDR3: CANPDRGCEQYF. The CDR3 DNA follows: TGTGCCAACCCGGACAGGGGTTGCGAGCAGTACTTC. The chain links TRBV21-1 to TRBJ2-7; TRBD1 is taken as the D call from the table, unchecked against the DNA. TRBV21-1 is marked as a pseudogene. There are 12 residues in the CDR3.

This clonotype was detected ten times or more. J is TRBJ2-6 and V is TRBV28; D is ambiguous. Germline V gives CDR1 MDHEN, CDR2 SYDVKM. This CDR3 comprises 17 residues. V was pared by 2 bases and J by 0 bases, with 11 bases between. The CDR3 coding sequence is TGTGCCAGCAGTTTAATGCGCTTGAGCTCTGGGGCCAACGTCCTGACTTTC. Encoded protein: CASSLMRLSSGANVLTF.

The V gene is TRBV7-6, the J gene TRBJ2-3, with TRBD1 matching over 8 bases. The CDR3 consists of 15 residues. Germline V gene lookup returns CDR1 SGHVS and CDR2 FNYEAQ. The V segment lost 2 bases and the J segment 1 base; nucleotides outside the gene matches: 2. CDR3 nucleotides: TGTGCCAGCAGCTTAATGGGACAGGGCACAGATACGCAGTATTTT. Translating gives CASSLMGQGTDTQYF.

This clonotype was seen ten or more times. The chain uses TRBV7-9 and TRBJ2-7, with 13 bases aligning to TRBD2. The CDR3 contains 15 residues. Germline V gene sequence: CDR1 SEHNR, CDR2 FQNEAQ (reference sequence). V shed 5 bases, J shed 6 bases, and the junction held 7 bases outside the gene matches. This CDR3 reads CASSMGGLAGTEQYF. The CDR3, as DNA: TGTGCCAGCAGCATGGGGGGACTAGCGGGAACCGAGCAGTACTTC.

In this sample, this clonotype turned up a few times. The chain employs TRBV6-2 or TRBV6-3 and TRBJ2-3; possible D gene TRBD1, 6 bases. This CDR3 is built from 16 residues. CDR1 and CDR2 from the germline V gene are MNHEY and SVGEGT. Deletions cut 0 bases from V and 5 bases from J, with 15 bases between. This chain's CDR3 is CASSYSRGGTRDTQYF. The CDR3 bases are TGTGCCAGCAGTTACTCGCGCGGTGGGACAAGAGATACGCAGTATTTT.

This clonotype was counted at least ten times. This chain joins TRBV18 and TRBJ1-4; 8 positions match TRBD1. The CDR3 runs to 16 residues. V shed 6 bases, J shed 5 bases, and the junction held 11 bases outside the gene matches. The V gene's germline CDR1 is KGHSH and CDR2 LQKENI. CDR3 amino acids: CASSTIRRTGNEKLFF. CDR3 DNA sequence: TGTGCCAGCTCCACAATCAGAAGGACAGGGAATGAAAAACTGTTTTTT.

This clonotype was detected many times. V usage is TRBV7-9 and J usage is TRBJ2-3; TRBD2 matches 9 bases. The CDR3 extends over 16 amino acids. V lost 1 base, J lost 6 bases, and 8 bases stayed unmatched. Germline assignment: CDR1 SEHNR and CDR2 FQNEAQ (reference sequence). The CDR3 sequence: CASSLDERGRADTQYF. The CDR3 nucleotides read TGTGCCAGCAGCTTAGACGAACGCGGGAGGGCCGATACGCAGTATTTT.

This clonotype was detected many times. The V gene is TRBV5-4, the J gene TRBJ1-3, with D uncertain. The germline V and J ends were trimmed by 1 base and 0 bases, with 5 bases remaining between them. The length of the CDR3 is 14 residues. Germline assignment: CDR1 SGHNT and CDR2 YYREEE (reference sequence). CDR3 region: CASSLKGSGNTIYF. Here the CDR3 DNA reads TGTGCCAGCAGCTTGAAGGGCTCTGGAAACACCATATATTTT.

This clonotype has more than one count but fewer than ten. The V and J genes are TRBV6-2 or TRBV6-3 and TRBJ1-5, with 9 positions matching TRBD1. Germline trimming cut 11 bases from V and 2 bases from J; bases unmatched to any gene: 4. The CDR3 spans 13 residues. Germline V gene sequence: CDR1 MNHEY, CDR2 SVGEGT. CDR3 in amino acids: CACRDRGNQPQHF. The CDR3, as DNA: TGTGCCTGCCGGGACAGGGGCAATCAGCCCCAGCATTTT.

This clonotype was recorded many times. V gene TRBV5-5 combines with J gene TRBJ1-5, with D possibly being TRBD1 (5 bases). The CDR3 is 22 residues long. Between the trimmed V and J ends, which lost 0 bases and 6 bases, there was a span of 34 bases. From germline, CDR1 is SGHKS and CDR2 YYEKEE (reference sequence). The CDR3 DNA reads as TGTGCCAGCAGCTTGGGAGGTGCCTCTTTTCCCGGTACGAGGGGATTGGGTCAGCCCCAGCATTTT. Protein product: CASSLGGASFPGTRGLGQPQHF.